This TCR beta chain comes out of a study of regulatory T cells in long-lasting Graves disease. Whole-study results and caveats: Repertoires from persistent disease leaned toward TRBV28, TRBJ1-2 and TRBJ2-5.

Sample time point: newly diagnosed GD, antithyroid drugs for less than 3 months. There was RNA extracted from PBMCs, and the TCR library was made from it. With respect to this clonotype: The antigen remains unidentified.

CDR3 length: 15 amino acids. Germline CDR1 is LNHDA and CDR2 is SQIVND (reference sequence). The V and J ends lost 7 bases and 4 bases, in that order; junction bases with no gene match: 9. Arm-PCR of CDR3 regions and iRepertoire HTBI primers were the basis on which TCR beta libraries were built. TCRdb independently ran MiXCR on the multiplex PCR reads; one entry per CDR3 protein. The sample gives a few hundred thousand distinct CDR3 sequences, around 17% of which show up once; under 30% is in the top ten. These data also formed part of another study, on T cells in Graves' hyperthyroidism and ophthalmopathy. From that second work: RT-PCR in the first round (using the HTBI primer set) targeted the TCR CDR3.

The origin of this receptor is a woman between 18 and 30 years old with Graves disease. The material sequenced was peripheral blood mononuclear cells (PBMCs), taken at new diagnosis, from a patient treated with antithyroid drugs. V gene TRBV19 combines with J gene TRBJ1-1; 10 bases are shared with TRBD1. The CDR3 sequence: CASIMRGQGPTEAFF. For the CDR3, the DNA is TGTGCCAGTATTATGAGGGGACAGGGGCCCACTGAAGCTTTCTTT. Drawing the rest from reference TRBV19 and TRBJ1-1, the complete variable domain is DGGITQSPKYLFRKEGQNVTLSCEQNLNHDAMYWYRQDPGQGLRLIYYSQIVNDFQKGDIAEGYSVSREKKESFPLTVTSAQKNPTAFYLCASIMRGQGPTEAFFGQGTRLTVV.